These 32 T cell receptor beta chains came from one sample sequenced in a study of T cells in Graves' hyperthyroidism and ophthalmopathy. It was RNA transcripts that yielded the amplified TCR beta CDR3 regions. HTBI primers were employed in a first-round RT-PCR of the TCR CDR3. TCRdb re-called the multiplex PCR reads with MiXCR, one entry per CDR3 protein. The data contain some 600,000 distinct CDR3 sequences, approximately 44% of them singletons. Sequenced sample: peripheral blood or thyroid tissue (not recorded which). The receptors come from a woman between 18 and 30 years old with Graves' hyperthyroidism.

This chain uses TRBV7-9 with TRBJ1-5; D not resolved. Trimming took off 6 bases at V and 0 bases at J, with 18 bases between the two ends. Germline V gene lookup returns CDR1 SEHNR and CDR2 FQNEAQ (reference sequence). CDR3 length: 17 residues. CDR3 protein: CASSQRFHSNSNQPQHF. For the CDR3, the DNA is TGTGCCAGCAGTCAAAGATTCCATTCCAATAGCAATCAGCCCCAGCATTTT.

The chain employs TRBV2 and TRBJ1-2; tentatively, D is TRBD1 (5 bases). The CDR3 consists of 13 residues. Germline loops: CDR1 SNHLY, CDR2 FYNNEI. CDR3 sequence: CARVGRANYGYTF. DNA of the CDR3: TGTGCTAGAGTCGGCAGGGCAAACTATGGCTACACCTTC. Full variable domain (remainder filled in from reference TRBV2 and TRBJ1-2): EPEVTQTPSHQVTQMGQEVILRCVPISNHLYFYWYRQILGQKVEFLVSFYNNEISEKSEIFDDQFSVERPDGSNFTLKIRSTKLEDSAMYFCARVGRANYGYTFGSGTRLTVV.

The rearrangement uses TRBV12-3 or TRBV12-4 and TRBJ1-2; D remains ambiguous. This CDR3 spans 13 amino acids. V was clipped by 0 bases and J by 7 bases, with 9 bases between them. As DNA, the CDR3 is TGTGCCAGCAGTTTAGCCGCGACAACTGGCTACACCTTC. This gives the protein CASSLAATTGYTF.

In its sample, this clonotype was seen a few times. The CDR3 end shows no conserved phenylalanine or tryptophan, and so a read error is likely. Because the CDR3's place on the DNA is in doubt, the DNA is left out and the CDR3 is given as listed by TCRdb. J is TRBJ2-6 and V is TRBV15. Germline V gives CDR1 LNHNV, CDR2 YYDKDF (reference sequence). 9 amino acids form the CDR3, both terminal residues included. The CDR3: CATSRHGRS.

At least ten counts were recorded for this clonotype. This chain links TRBV19 with TRBJ1-5, with 8 bases lining up with TRBD1. CDR1 and CDR2 from the germline V gene are LNHDA and SQIVND (reference sequence). V shed 7 bases, J shed 6 bases, and the junction held 5 bases outside the gene matches. The CDR3 is made up of 13 amino acids. CDR3 sequence: CASTRTGTQPQHF. Here the CDR3 DNA reads TGTGCCAGTACCCGGACAGGGACTCAGCCCCAGCATTTT.

This clonotype was recorded a few times. The chain employs TRBV19 and TRBJ2-6; the D gene is possibly TRBD1 (6 bases). Germline CDR1 and CDR2: LNHDA and SQIVND (reference sequence). Trimming cost V 7 bases and J 0 bases, with 10 bases left between them. The CDR3 consists of 15 residues. CDR3 protein: CASNRDLSGANVLTF. DNA of the CDR3: TGTGCCAGTAACAGGGATCTCTCTGGGGCCAACGTCCTGACTTTC.

Regarding this clonotype: The junction departs from germline at one end; a sequencing error may be responsible. This chain connects TRBV29-1 to TRBJ2-7, with D possibly being TRBD1 (6 bases). This CDR3 has 12 residues. CDR1 is SQVTM and CDR2 is ANQGSEA in the germline V gene. Written as DNA, the CDR3 is TGCAGCGTGCTCATGGGGGCCTACGAGCAGTGCTTC. It encodes CSVLMGAYEQCF.

The genes are TRBV7-9 and TRBJ2-7; 15 bases align to TRBD2. From germline, CDR1 is SEHNR and CDR2 FQNEAQ (reference sequence). This CDR3 spans 17 amino acids. The J segment lost 5 bases and the V segment lost 4 bases, leaving 9 bases of the junction unmatched. The DNA of the CDR3 is TGTGCCAGCAGCTGGGGACTAGCGGGAGGCCCGAGAGACGAGCAGTACTTC. This sequence encodes CASSWGLAGGPRDEQYF.

The V gene is TRBV29-1, the J gene TRBJ1-2; 7 nucleotides agree with TRBD1. V gave up 4 bases and J gave up 2 bases; unmatched junction bases: 4. This CDR3 is 13 amino acids long. Germline lookup yields CDR1 SQVTM and CDR2 ANQGSEA. The CDR3 coding sequence is TGCAGCGTTGGAAGGGGGCGCAACTATGGCTACACCTTC. Its translation: CSVGRGRNYGYTF. The full variable domain, in which reference TRBV29-1 and TRBJ1-2 provide the parts outside the CDR3, is SAVISQKPSRDICQRGTSLTIQCQVDSQVTMMFWYRQQPGQSLTLIATANQGSEATYESGFVIDKFPISRPNLTFSTLTVSNMSPEDSSIYLCSVGRGRNYGYTFGSGTRLTVV.

This clonotype was seen more than once but under ten times. The chain joins TRBV11-2 to TRBJ2-5, with D hard to call. V was clipped by 6 bases and J by 2 bases, with 7 bases between them. The CDR3 has 12 amino acids. Germline V gene lookup returns CDR1 SGHAT and CDR2 FQNNGV. CDR3 sequence: CASRSTQETQYF. The CDR3 DNA sequence: TGTGCCAGCAGATCAACTCAAGAGACCCAGTACTTC.

A word on this clonotype: The CDR3 does not close with the conserved phenylalanine or tryptophan, likely indicating a read error. The DNA is omitted, as the CDR3 cannot be located on it reliably, and the CDR3 follows TCRdb's listing. The chain couples TRBV10-3 to TRBJ1-1; whether TRBD1, the table's D call, matches the DNA was not checked. Both ends counted, the CDR3 spans 10 residues. CDR1 and CDR2 (germline): ENHRY, SYGVKD. The CDR3 sequence: CAISVGGDSG.

This clonotype was found a few times. The V gene is TRBV2, the J gene TRBJ1-5, with D tentatively TRBD1 (6 bases). Germline V gives CDR1 SNHLY, CDR2 FYNNEI. There are 15 residues in the CDR3. With 5 bases removed from V and 2 bases from J, the gap between germline ends came to 13 bases. The CDR3 loop reads CASSSYRVGNQPQHF. Here the CDR3 DNA reads TGTGCCAGCAGTTCCTACAGGGTGGGCAATCAGCCCCAGCATTTT.

This clonotype was found a few times. The rearrangement joins TRBV5-1 to TRBJ1-2; D call uncertain. V gave up 1 base and J gave up 2 bases, with 12 bases separating them. Germline-derived CDR1 and CDR2 are SGHRS and YFSETQ. This CDR3 spans 15 amino acids. In nucleotides, the CDR3 is TGCGCCAGCAGCTTGTTGGGGTCCCCCAACTATGGCTACACCTTC. Amino acids: CASSLLGSPNYGYTF.

The chain has TRBV4-2 and TRBJ1-2, with 9 bases identical to TRBD1. CDR1 and CDR2 from the germline V gene are LGHNA and YNFKEQ. V lost 4 bases and J lost 5; bases outside the gene matches: 8. CDR3 size: 15 residues. The CDR3 spells CASSPGTGYSYGYTF. In DNA form, the CDR3 reads TGTGCCAGCAGCCCCGGGACAGGGTACTCTTATGGCTACACCTTC.

This clonotype was observed many times. The chain joins TRBV2 to TRBJ1-2; D might be TRBD1 (5 bases). The V and J ends lost 1 base and 3 bases respectively, with 12 bases between them. This CDR3 is built from 15 residues. Germline V gene lookup returns CDR1 SNHLY and CDR2 FYNNEI. The CDR3 spells CASSEEGDWYYGYTF. The CDR3 DNA is TGTGCCAGCAGTGAAGAAGGGGATTGGTACTATGGCTACACCTTC.

CDR3 coding DNA: TGTGCCAGCAGCTTGGCTATCCGGGACAGGCGCTACGAGCAGTACTTC. Amino acids: CASSLAIRDRRYEQYF. The rearrangement uses TRBV7-2 and TRBJ2-7, with 8 bases identical to TRBD1. Trimming at V came to 3 bases and at J to 3 bases, leaving 10 bases not matched to a gene. CDR3 size: 16 residues. Germline CDR1 is SGHTA and CDR2 is FQGNSA.

The sample holds a few counts of this clonotype. The chain recombines TRBV20-1 with TRBJ1-5; possible D gene TRBD1, 6 bases. Trimming cost V 3 bases and J 3 bases, with 18 bases left between them. This CDR3 comprises 16 residues. Germline V CDR1 and CDR2: DFQATT, SNEGSKA (reference sequence). The CDR3 sequence is CSARGGDTITNQPQHF. The DNA of the CDR3 is TGCAGTGCTAGGGGCGGGGACACGATAACCAATCAGCCCCAGCATTTT.

The rearrangement links TRBV12-3 or TRBV12-4 to TRBJ1-2, with TRBD1 matching 7 bases. J was trimmed by 5 bases and V by 3 bases; bases with no gene match: 6. This CDR3 spans 14 amino acids. The CDR3 spells CASSLGQYSYGYTF. In DNA form, the CDR3 reads TGTGCCAGCAGTTTGGGACAGTACTCTTATGGCTACACCTTC.

V is TRBV19 and J is TRBJ1-1, with 12 bases matching TRBD1. The CDR3 covers 13 residues. Germline lookup yields CDR1 LNHDA and CDR2 SQIVND (reference sequence). V lost 10 bases and J lost 4; bases outside the gene matches: 4. CDR3: CATQGQGATEAFF. DNA for the CDR3: TGTGCCACCCAGGGACAGGGGGCCACTGAAGCTTTCTTT.

The rearrangement links TRBV13 to TRBJ1-1, with D possibly being TRBD1 (6 bases). Looked up from germline, CDR1 is PRHDT and CDR2 is FYEKMQ (reference sequence). The CDR3 length is 14 residues. Deletions cut 5 bases from V and 9 bases from J, with 19 bases between. The CDR3, as DNA: TGTGCCAGCAGCCCAAGAACCATACAGGGTAAAGCTTTCTTT. Translating gives CASSPRTIQGKAFF.

This clonotype was seen only a few times. The chain is built from TRBV19 and TRBJ1-2; maybe TRBD1 (6 bases). This CDR3 has 14 amino acids. Germline V lookup: CDR1 LNHDA, CDR2 SQIVND (reference sequence). Trimming took 3 bases from V and 3 from J, leaving 11 bases between them. The CDR3 region is CASSITGSYYGYTF. CDR3 nucleotide sequence: TGTGCCAGTAGTATTACAGGGTCGTACTATGGCTACACCTTC.

This clonotype has just one count. This chain joins TRBV7-6 and TRBJ2-2, with D uncertain. V was trimmed by 5 bases and J by 7 bases, leaving 8 bases between them. This CDR3 spans 12 amino acids. Germline V gene sequence: CDR1 SGHVS, CDR2 FNYEAQ. This chain's CDR3 is CASSAHSGELFF. CDR3 nucleotides: TGTGCCAGCAGCGCCCACAGCGGGGAGCTGTTTTTT.

As regards this clonotype: At one of its ends the junction is not consistent with the germline gene, which may arise from a read error. The rearrangement links TRBV10-3 to TRBJ1-3; weak D call: TRBD1 (5 bases). CDR1 and CDR2 from the germline V gene are ENHRY and SYGVKD. This CDR3 region has 15 residues. This CDR3 reads CASSYTGSSGNTIYF. The CDR3 DNA reads TGTGCCAGCAGTTATACAGGCAGCTCTGGAAACACCATATATTTT.

The chain couples TRBV29-1 to TRBJ2-5, with 10 bases aligning to TRBD1. From germline, CDR1 is SQVTM and CDR2 ANQGSEA. Trimming removed 4 bases from V and 11 bases from J; junction bases left unmatched: 10. There are 13 residues in the CDR3. CDR3 DNA sequence: TGCAGCGTTGGGACAGGGGGAACGGACTTTCAGTACTTC. Protein: CSVGTGGTDFQYF.

The chain recombines TRBV7-2 with TRBJ1-2; D unclear. Germline assignment: CDR1 SGHTA and CDR2 FQGNSA. The CDR3 length is 14 residues. V dropped 2 bases and J dropped 2 bases, with 9 bases sitting between them. Here the CDR3 DNA reads TGTGCCAGCAGCTTAACTCCAGGAAACTATGGCTACACCTTC. This codes for CASSLTPGNYGYTF.

This clonotype has at least ten counts. The chain uses TRBV29-1 and TRBJ1-1; D is unclear. CDR1 is SQVTM, CDR2 ANQGSEA, per germline. Trimming took 4 bases from V and 0 from J, leaving 12 bases between them. This CDR3 is built from 14 residues. The CDR3 nucleotides are TGCAGCGTTGCCGGAACCGCAATGAACACTGAAGCTTTCTTT. Translated, it gives CSVAGTAMNTEAFF. Combining the CDR3 with reference TRBV29-1 and TRBJ1-1 gives the whole variable domain SAVISQKPSRDICQRGTSLTIQCQVDSQVTMMFWYRQQPGQSLTLIATANQGSEATYESGFVIDKFPISRPNLTFSTLTVSNMSPEDSSIYLCSVAGTAMNTEAFFGQGTRLTVV.

V is TRBV29-1 and J is TRBJ2-7, with a weak D call TRBD2 (5 bases). Trimming shortened V by 8 bases and J by 1 base, and 15 bases separated the two germline ends. CDR3 length: 13 amino acids. Germline V gene data show CDR1 as SQVTM and CDR2 as ANQGSEA. The CDR3 DNA is TGCAGCTTAGCGCGCGAGAATTCCTACGAGCAGTACTTC. This codes for CSLARENSYEQYF.

This chain connects TRBV10-3 to TRBJ2-7; 10 positions agree with TRBD1. Germline trimming cut 2 bases from V and 8 bases from J; bases unmatched to any gene: 9. Germline CDR1 reads ENHRY; CDR2 reads SYGVKD. CDR3 size: 15 residues. The CDR3 region has the DNA TGTGCCATCAGTGAGCGACAGGGGGCAGTGTACAAGCAGTACTTC. Encoded protein: CAISERQGAVYKQYF.

The chain links TRBV6-5 to TRBJ2-5; a possible D gene is TRBD2 (6 bases). Deletions cut 5 bases from V and 5 bases from J, with 15 bases between. Germline CDR1 MNHEY, CDR2 SVGAGI. The CDR3 sequence is 14 residues long. This CDR3 is CASSTEGGWETQYF. The CDR3 DNA is TGTGCCAGCAGTACCGAGGGAGGATGGGAGACCCAGTACTTC.

The chain links TRBV7-9 to TRBJ1-3; D remains ambiguous. V lost 1 base and J 5 bases, leaving 12 bases between the germline ends. Per the germline V gene, CDR1 is SEHNR and CDR2 is FQNEAQ (reference sequence). The CDR3 sequence is 15 residues long. CDR3: CASSLVPERRNTIYF. The DNA for the CDR3 is TGTGCCAGCAGCTTAGTTCCGGAGCGGAGAAACACCATATATTTT. Drawing the rest from reference TRBV7-9 and TRBJ1-3, the complete variable domain is DTGVSQNPRHKITKRGQNVTFRCDPISEHNRLYWYRQTLGQGPEFLTYFQNEAQLEKSRLLSDRFSAERPKGSFSTLEIQRTEQGDSAMYLCASSLVPERRNTIYFGEGSWLTVV.

This chain uses TRBV15 with TRBJ1-2, with TRBD1 matching over 7 bases. The CDR3 loop spans 15 amino acids. Germline values: CDR1 LNHNV, CDR2 YYDKDF (reference sequence). With V trimmed by 0 bases and J by 6 bases, 7 bases remained unmatched. The CDR3 reads CATSRDRGGGDGYTF. CDR3 sequence (DNA): TGTGCCACCAGCAGAGATCGGGGAGGGGGCGATGGCTACACCTTC.

The chain employs TRBV7-9 and TRBJ2-7; 13 positions agree with TRBD2. CDR3 length equals 16 residues. Germline trimming cut 5 bases from V and 3 bases from J; bases unmatched to any gene: 7. Germline V gene lookup returns CDR1 SEHNR and CDR2 FQNEAQ (reference sequence). The CDR3 sequence: CASSKPGTSGNYEQYF. The DNA of the CDR3 is TGTGCCAGCAGCAAACCCGGGACTAGCGGGAACTACGAGCAGTACTTC.